The clone carrying this T cell receptor (beta chain) has just a few counts. The antigen is not known. After removal of 0 bases from V and 1 base from J, the junction contained 7 bases not matched to a gene. Per the germline V gene, CDR1 is SGHRS and CDR2 is YFSETQ. This CDR3 spans 18 amino acids. The data stem from a study of response to subunit inactivated influenza vaccine. Study-level points and caveats: Few new T cells, the authors suggested, are recruited by each seasonal influenza vaccination.

MiXCR was run by TCRdb on the RT-PCR reads, yielding one entry per CDR3 protein. The sample lists some 850,000 distinct CDR3 sequences; roughly 18% were seen once. Here the sequenced sample was PBMCs from blood, taken about 5 days after vaccination. This clonotype originated in a man aged 50-59 years who received an inactivated influenza vaccine. The chain carries TRBV5-1 and TRBJ2-2; 9 nucleotides agree with TRBD2. The CDR3 loop reads CASSLGGSGSLNTGELFF. Written as DNA, the CDR3 is TGCGCCAGCAGCTTGGGAGGTAGCGGGAGTTTGAACACCGGGGAGCTGTTTTTT.